These T cell receptor beta chains were read from a single sample in a study of cytomegalovirus exposure and HLA in healthy donors. Some clones are missing from TCRdb's copy, which holds only in-frame ones; the method was immunoSEQ multiplex PCR. Among under 200,000 clones listed, 75% to 85% were seen once. What was sequenced was PBMCs. The receptors shown here come from a woman under 30 in good health and CMV-seronegative. Both conserved end residues are part of each CDR3. The order of the fields is CDR3 DNA, CDR3 protein, clone size, D gene, J gene, V gene. The D gene is left open where the match is weak. Clone size is stated in some rows and not others, as once, few, many or a class when expanded.

DNA: TGTGCCAGTAGTATAATGGCTAGCGGGAGAATCTACGAGCAGTACTTC; CDR3: CASSIMASGRIYEQYF; size: NA; D: TRBD2; J: TRBJ2-7; V: TRBV19
DNA: TGTGCCAGCACTCCGGGACACCTAAACATTCAGTACTTC; CDR3: CASTPGHLNIQYF; size: NA; D: NA; J: TRBJ2-4; V: TRBV21-1
DNA: TGTGCCAGCAGCATCCTAGCGAGCTCCTACAATGAGCAGTTCTTC; CDR3: CASSILASSYNEQFF; size: NA; D: NA; J: TRBJ2-1; V: TRBV9
DNA: TGTGCCAGCAGCCCTCAGGTGGAGGTCTATGGCTACACCTTC; CDR3: CASSPQVEVYGYTF; size: once; D: NA; J: TRBJ1-2; V: TRBV9
DNA: TGTGCCAGCATCTCAGGGGGCCTAATGAACACTGAAGCTTTCTTT; CDR3: CASISGGLMNTEAFF; size: NA; D: TRBD1; J: TRBJ1-1; V: TRBV6-5
DNA: TGTGCCAGTAGTACCTCCAGGGTGCCGGGCGGAAACACCATATATTTT; CDR3: CASSTSRVPGGNTIYF; size: NA; D: NA; J: TRBJ1-3; V: TRBV19
DNA: TGTGCCAGCAGCGTAGCTCCGGCAGGGACACTCTCTGGAAACACCATATATTTT; CDR3: CASSVAPAGTLSGNTIYF; size: NA; D: NA; J: TRBJ1-3; V: TRBV9
DNA: TGTGCCAGCAGTGACCGCCGACATCCTAATGAAAAACTGTTTTTT; CDR3: CASSDRRHPNEKLFF; size: few; D: NA; J: TRBJ1-4; V: TRBV6-1
DNA: TGTGCCAGTAGTAGCTCGGGGGGCCACGAGCAGTACTTC; CDR3: CASSSSGGHEQYF; size: NA; D: NA; J: TRBJ2-7; V: TRBV19
DNA: TGCGCCAGCAGCTTAACTAGCGGGGGGAACACCGGGGAGCTGTTTTTT; CDR3: CASSLTSGGNTGELFF; size: NA; D: TRBD2; J: TRBJ2-2; V: TRBV5-1
DNA: TGTGCCAGCAGCTCAGCGCGGGACAGGGAGAAAGAGCAGCCCCAGCATTTT; CDR3: CASSSARDREKEQPQHF; size: NA; D: TRBD1; J: TRBJ1-5; V: TRBV7-4
DNA: TGTGCCAGCAGCTTAGTTAGACAGGGCGGCATGAACACTGAAGCTTTCTTT; CDR3: CASSLVRQGGMNTEAFF; size: NA; D: TRBD1; J: TRBJ1-1; V: TRBV7-9
DNA: TGTGCCAGCAGTTTAGTGGGCAGGGGGCGTGGGACTGAAGCTTTCTTT; CDR3: CASSLVGRGRGTEAFF; size: NA; D: TRBD1; J: TRBJ1-1; V: TRBV27
DNA: TGTGCCAGCAGTTACTCCGGGGGTATTCCAGGTGAAGCTTTCTTT; CDR3: CASSYSGGIPGEAFF; size: NA; D: NA; J: TRBJ1-1; V: TRBV6-5
DNA: TGCGCCAGCCGCGAGGGACAGGGTTTCTCTGGCTACACCTTC; CDR3: CASREGQGFSGYTF; size: once; D: TRBD1; J: TRBJ1-2; V: TRBV5-1
DNA: TGTGCCAGCAGCTTGGATGAAGACGGGACCTACGAGCAGTACTTC; CDR3: CASSLDEDGTYEQYF; size: NA; D: NA; J: TRBJ2-7; V: TRBV5-8
DNA: TGTGCCAGCAGCCGCCCCCTGGTTCCGCCAGAACAAGAGACCCAGTACTTC; CDR3: CASSRPLVPPEQETQYF; size: NA; D: NA; J: TRBJ2-5; V: TRBV7-9
DNA: TGTGCCAGCAGCTTATCAGCGGGGCCCTACGAGCAGTACTTC; CDR3: CASSLSAGPYEQYF; size: NA; D: TRBD2; J: TRBJ2-7; V: TRBV7-9
DNA: TGTGCCAGCAGTTACGCGACAGGGGCACGCGCTGAAGCTTTCTTT; CDR3: CASSYATGARAEAFF; size: few; D: TRBD1; J: TRBJ1-1; V: TRBV6-5
DNA: TGCGCCAGCAGCTACGAGGACAGGGGTTCCTACGAGCAGTACTTC; CDR3: CASSYEDRGSYEQYF; size: few; D: TRBD1; J: TRBJ2-7; V: TRBV5-1
DNA: TGTGCCAGCAGCTCCCCGGGACTAGCGGGAGGGGGAGGAGAGCAGTACTTC; CDR3: CASSSPGLAGGGGEQYF; size: NA; D: TRBD2; J: TRBJ2-7; V: TRBV11-2
DNA: TGCAGCGTAGGAGGGGTAGTGTTAGATACCCAGTACTTC; CDR3: CSVGGVVLDTQYF; size: NA; D: NA; J: TRBJ2-5; V: TRBV29-1
DNA: TGTGCCAGCAGTTACTCTCTCTCTCCGGGCACAGATACGCAGTATTTT; CDR3: CASSYSLSPGTDTQYF; size: NA; D: NA; J: TRBJ2-3; V: TRBV6-5
DNA: TGTGCCAGCAGCTTAAGGCTAGCGGGAGGTGGAGACGAGCAGTACTTC; CDR3: CASSLRLAGGGDEQYF; size: NA; D: TRBD2; J: TRBJ2-7; V: TRBV11-2